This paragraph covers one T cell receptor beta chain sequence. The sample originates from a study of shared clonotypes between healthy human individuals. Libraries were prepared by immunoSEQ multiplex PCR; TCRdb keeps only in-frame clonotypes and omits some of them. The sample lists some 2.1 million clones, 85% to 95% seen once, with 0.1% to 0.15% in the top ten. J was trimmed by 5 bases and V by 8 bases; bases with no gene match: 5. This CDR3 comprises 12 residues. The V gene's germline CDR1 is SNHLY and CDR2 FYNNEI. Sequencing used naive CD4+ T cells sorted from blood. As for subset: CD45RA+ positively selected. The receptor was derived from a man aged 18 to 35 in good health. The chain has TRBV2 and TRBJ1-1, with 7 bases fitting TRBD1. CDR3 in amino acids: CASPGQKTEAFF. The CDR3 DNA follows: TGTGCCAGCCCGGGACAGAAAACTGAAGCTTTCTTT.